These T cell receptor beta chains were read from a single sample in a study of OX40 agonist ivuxolimab in advanced cancers. Produced via immunoSEQ multiplex PCR; TCRdb's table is partial and in-frame only. The table includes about 62,000 clones, roughly 78% detected once. Source: CD4+ or CD8+ T cells sorted from blood, taken in a trial of the OX40 agonist ivuxolimab. All receptors come from an adult with an advanced solid tumor such as melanoma, head and neck, liver or kidney cancer. CDR3s include the opening cysteine and the closing phenylalanine or tryptophan. The order of the fields is clone size, J gene, V gene, CDR3 protein. The size field is filled for only some rows; it gives once, few, many or a size class.

abundance: NA
j_gene: TRBJ2-1
v_gene: TRBV15
CDR3aa: CATSTREGDSYNEQFF

abundance: NA
j_gene: TRBJ1-2
v_gene: TRBV13
CDR3aa: CASSMRADNGYTF

abundance: NA
j_gene: TRBJ2-2
v_gene: TRBV14
CDR3aa: CASRGVHTGELFF

abundance: NA
j_gene: TRBJ2-7
v_gene: TRBV30
CDR3aa: CAWSSRKGTYEQYF

abundance: few
j_gene: TRBJ2-3
v_gene: TRBV11-3
CDR3aa: CASSLGLAATDTQYF

abundance: NA
j_gene: TRBJ2-7
v_gene: TRBV5-1
CDR3aa: CASSPDGHSYEQYF

abundance: NA
j_gene: TRBJ2-5
v_gene: TRBV5-1
CDR3aa: CASSLVTGGEETQYF

abundance: NA
j_gene: TRBJ2-5
v_gene: TRBV7-8
CDR3aa: CASSPRQIQETQYF

abundance: NA
j_gene: TRBJ2-5
v_gene: TRBV19
CDR3aa: CASSSGLAGGPETQYF

abundance: NA
j_gene: TRBJ1-5
v_gene: TRBV9
CDR3aa: CASSWTGHSNQPQHF

abundance: NA
j_gene: TRBJ2-4
v_gene: TRBV29-1
CDR3aa: CSVEDRSQAYF

abundance: NA
j_gene: TRBJ2-7
v_gene: TRBV5-8
CDR3aa: CASSQGDRGLYEQYF

abundance: NA
j_gene: TRBJ2-1
v_gene: TRBV9
CDR3aa: CASSVAQGPYNEQFF

abundance: NA
j_gene: TRBJ1-6
v_gene: TRBV25-1
CDR3aa: CASQVGGTVNSPLHF

abundance: NA
j_gene: TRBJ2-1
v_gene: TRBV7-2
CDR3aa: CASSLVWSNEQFF

abundance: NA
j_gene: TRBJ2-1
v_gene: TRBV5-1
CDR3aa: CASSYGDFDNEQFF

abundance: NA
j_gene: TRBJ1-2
v_gene: TRBV27
CDR3aa: CASSLKGPYDGYTF

abundance: NA
j_gene: TRBJ2-3
v_gene: TRBV10-3
CDR3aa: CAISELAGARTDTQYF

abundance: NA
j_gene: TRBJ1-1
v_gene: TRBV18
CDR3aa: CASSPQNQGNTEAFF

abundance: NA
j_gene: TRBJ2-3
v_gene: TRBV11-2
CDR3aa: CASSLGQGAVGGTDTQYF

abundance: NA
j_gene: TRBJ1-5
v_gene: TRBV27
CDR3aa: CASSLDGPYQPQHF

abundance: NA
j_gene: TRBJ1-4
v_gene: TRBV14
CDR3aa: CASSPRPQATNEKLFF

abundance: NA
j_gene: TRBJ2-3
v_gene: TRBV7-9
CDR3aa: CASSTPDTQYF

abundance: NA
j_gene: TRBJ2-7
v_gene: TRBV11-1
CDR3aa: CASRTGTVGEQYF

abundance: NA
j_gene: TRBJ1-2
v_gene: TRBV7-6
CDR3aa: CASSSGQGVSGYTF

abundance: NA
j_gene: TRBJ2-2
v_gene: TRBV28
CDR3aa: CVTGELFF

abundance: NA
j_gene: TRBJ2-1
v_gene: TRBV5-4
CDR3aa: CASSPLAGVGNEQFF

abundance: once
j_gene: TRBJ1-6
v_gene: TRBV7-2
CDR3aa: CASSLESLSLHF

abundance: many
j_gene: TRBJ2-1
v_gene: TRBV7-9
CDR3aa: CASMLGTSGLEQFF